The 31 T cell receptor beta chains below all came from one sample that was sequenced in a study of tumor-infiltrating lymphocytes in localized non-small cell lung cancer. The table came from immunoSEQ multiplex PCR; TCRdb's copy has only in-frame clones and leaves some out. The sample has fewer than 8,500 clones, 74% seen once. Sample: uninvolved lung tissue not adjacent to the tumor. The source is a human donor with non-small cell lung cancer.

The chain carries TRBV11-3 and TRBJ1-2; 8 bases are shared with TRBD1. This CDR3 comprises 15 residues. After removal of 5 bases from V and 10 bases from J, the junction contained 15 bases not matched to a gene. Germline CDR1 reads SGHNT; CDR2 reads YENEEA. CDR3 region: CASSPGQGREDDYTF. The CDR3 coding sequence is TGTGCCAGCAGCCCTGGACAGGGCCGGGAAGACGACTACACCTTC.

The chain is built from TRBV19 and TRBJ2-6, with D possibly being TRBD1 or TRBD2 (5 bases each). The germline V gene encodes CDR1 LNHDA and CDR2 SQIVND (reference sequence). V gave up 4 bases and J gave up 0 bases, with 7 bases separating them. The CDR3 has 15 residues. The CDR3 loop reads CASSRDVSGANVLTF. As DNA, the CDR3 is TGTGCCAGTAGTAGGGACGTCTCTGGGGCCAACGTCCTGACTTTC.

CDR3 residues: CASSFGLARSYEQYF. The DNA for the CDR3 is TGTGCCAGCAGCTTCGGACTAGCGAGGTCCTACGAGCAGTACTTC. V and J are TRBV7-2 and TRBJ2-7, with 9 bases identical to TRBD2. J was trimmed by 1 base and V by 3 bases; bases with no gene match: 4. The CDR3 has 15 residues. Germline CDR1 reads SGHTA; CDR2 reads FQGNSA. The full variable domain, its missing parts supplied by reference TRBV7-2 and TRBJ2-7, is GAGVSQSPSNKVTEKGKDVELRCDPISGHTALYWYRQSLGQGLEFLIYFQGNSAPDKSGLPSDRFSAERTGGSVSTLTIQRTQQEDSAVYLCASSFGLARSYEQYFGPGTRLTVT.

J is TRBJ2-1 and V is TRBV9, with 7 bases lining up with TRBD1. Germline values: CDR1 SGDLS, CDR2 YYNGEE. The CDR3 spans 15 residues. V lost 1 base to trimming and J lost 0 bases; unmatched junction nucleotides: 1. CDR3 in DNA: TGTGCCAGCAGCGTATCAGGGGGCTCCTACAATGAGCAGTTCTTC. Protein sequence: CASSVSGGSYNEQFF.

The chain uses TRBV7-2 and TRBJ1-4; TRBD1 might be the D (5 bases). Trimming took off 5 bases at V and 7 bases at J, with 20 bases between the two ends. The CDR3 has 16 amino acids. In germline, CDR1 is SGHTA, CDR2 FQGNSA. The CDR3 nucleotides are TGTGCCAGCAGCACCGATGGGGGGATAGGCGGTGAAAAACTGTTTTTT. Its translation: CASSTDGGIGGEKLFF. The full variable domain, rest sourced from reference TRBV7-2 and TRBJ1-4, is GAGVSQSPSNKVTEKGKDVELRCDPISGHTALYWYRQSLGQGLEFLIYFQGNSAPDKSGLPSDRFSAERTGGSVSTLTIQRTQQEDSAVYLCASSTDGGIGGEKLFFGSGTQLSVL.

The chain couples TRBV15 to TRBJ1-4; possible D gene TRBD1, 6 bases. V was clipped by 2 bases and J by 4 bases, with 11 bases between them. The CDR3 consists of 15 residues. Per the germline V gene, CDR1 is LNHNV and CDR2 is YYDKDF (reference sequence). The chain's CDR3 is CATSRTDRNNEKLFF. The DNA for the CDR3 is TGTGCCACCAGCAGAACAGACAGGAATAATGAAAAACTGTTTTTT. Together with reference TRBV15 and TRBJ1-4, the CDR3 gives the full variable domain: DAMVIQNPRYQVTQFGKPVTLSCSQTLNHNVMYWYQQKSSQAPKLLFHYYDKDFNNEADTPDNFQSRRPNTSFCFLDIRSPGLGDTAMYLCATSRTDRNNEKLFFGSGTQLSVL.

The chain employs TRBV5-1 and TRBJ2-3; 10 bases fit TRBD2. V lost 0 bases, J lost 4 bases, and 8 bases stayed unmatched. The CDR3 is made up of 17 amino acids. Germline V lookup: CDR1 SGHRS, CDR2 YFSETQ. CDR3 sequence reads: CASSLVPSGGGADTQYF. The CDR3 DNA is TGCGCCAGCAGCTTGGTGCCTAGCGGGGGAGGTGCAGATACGCAGTATTTT.

The chain couples TRBV5-1 to TRBJ2-7, with 10 bases that match TRBD1. The V gene's germline CDR1 is SGHRS and CDR2 YFSETQ. This CDR3 region has 16 residues. V dropped 0 bases and J dropped 3; count of bases not matched to a gene: 6. CDR3: CASSLEAGTGDYEQYF. The CDR3 nucleotides are TGCGCCAGCAGCTTGGAGGCCGGGACAGGGGACTACGAGCAGTACTTC.

The chain has TRBV4-2 and TRBJ1-6; no clear D gene. Trimming cost V 0 bases and J 7 bases, with 10 bases left between them. The CDR3 sequence is 15 residues long. Germline V gene sequence: CDR1 LGHNA, CDR2 YNFKEQ. This CDR3 reads CASSQEAGSNSPLHF. CDR3 nucleotide sequence: TGTGCCAGCAGCCAAGAGGCCGGGAGCAATTCACCCCTCCACTTT.

The CDR3, as DNA: TGTGCCAGCAGCCCGGCGCAGGGGGCGGGAGTGAACACTGAAGCTTTCTTT. It yields the protein CASSPAQGAGVNTEAFF. V is TRBV5-4 and J is TRBJ1-1; 8 bases line up with TRBD1. Per germline, CDR1 SGHNT and CDR2 YYREEE (reference sequence). This CDR3 is 17 amino acids long. With V trimmed by 4 bases and J by 0 bases, 11 bases remained unmatched.

This CDR3 is CASSHAGNSNQPQHF. Here the CDR3 DNA reads TGCGCCAGCAGCCATGCGGGGAACAGCAATCAGCCCCAGCATTTT. The chain has TRBV4-1 and TRBJ1-5, with unresolved D. V lost 3 bases to trimming and J lost 1 base, with 10 bases between them. CDR1 MGHRA and CDR2 YSYEKL come from the germline V gene. CDR3 length: 15 amino acids.

V usage is TRBV5-1 and J usage is TRBJ1-6; D unresolved. This CDR3 has 15 amino acids. CDR1 and CDR2 from the germline V gene are SGHRS and YFSETQ. V was pared by 2 bases and J by 7 bases, with 13 bases between. The CDR3 sequence: CASSFNGEGNSPLHF. CDR3 nucleotides: TGCGCCAGCAGCTTTAATGGAGAAGGGAATTCACCCCTCCACTTT.

V and J are TRBV30 and TRBJ2-2; the D gene is possibly TRBD1 (5 bases). CDR1 is GTSNPN, CDR2 SVGIG, per germline (reference sequence). The CDR3 loop spans 15 amino acids. V was pared by 0 bases and J by 4 bases, with 12 bases between. This CDR3 is CAWSVSRVGTGELFF. The CDR3 nucleotides are TGTGCCTGGAGTGTATCCAGGGTCGGCACCGGGGAGCTGTTTTTT. Full variable domain (outside the CDR3, taken from reference TRBV30 and TRBJ2-2): SQTIHQWPATLVQPVGSPLSLECTVEGTSNPNLYWYRQAAGRGLQLLFYSVGIGQISSEVPQNLSASRPQDRQFILSSKKLLLSDSGFYLCAWSVSRVGTGELFFGEGSRLTVL.

This chain uses TRBV10-2 with TRBJ2-7, with no clear D. The CDR3 runs 12 residues. Germline V lookup: CDR1 WSHSY, CDR2 SAAADI. Trimming removed 8 bases at V and 3 bases at J, with 11 bases between. CDR3 sequence: CASAEEGYEQYF. The CDR3, as DNA: TGCGCCAGCGCCGAGGAAGGCTACGAGCAGTACTTC.

This rearrangement joins TRBV19 to TRBJ1-6; D possibly corresponds to TRBD1 (6 bases). Trimming cost V 6 bases and J 7 bases, with 16 bases left between them. There are 15 residues in the CDR3. The germline gives CDR1 LNHDA, CDR2 SQIVND (reference sequence). CDR3 in DNA: TGTGCCAGTAGGACGGACAGCCCTTGGAATTCACCCCTCCACTTT. Translated: CASRTDSPWNSPLHF.

In this sample, this clone turned up once. CDR3 amino acids: CASSFAGHFYNEQFF. DNA of the CDR3: TGTGCCAGCAGCTTTGCTGGACACTTCTACAATGAGCAGTTCTTC. This chain links TRBV11-1 with TRBJ2-1; a weak D match, TRBD1 (5 bases). The CDR3 is 15 amino acids. V was trimmed by 3 bases and J by 3 bases, leaving 12 bases between them. From germline, CDR1 is SGHAT and CDR2 FQDESV (reference sequence).

The V and J genes are TRBV15 and TRBJ2-3; D may match TRBD1 or TRBD2 (5 bases each). In germline, CDR1 is LNHNV, CDR2 YYDKDF (reference sequence). V gave up 2 bases and J gave up 0 bases, with 9 bases separating them. CDR3 length: 15 residues. The CDR3 nucleotides read TGTGCCACCAGCAGAAGAGGGGACAGCACAGATACGCAGTATTTT. As protein: CATSRRGDSTDTQYF.

This clone was detected a few times. V gene TRBV30 combines with J gene TRBJ2-7; 7 bases fit TRBD1. Germline CDR1 is GTSNPN and CDR2 is SVGIG (reference sequence). The CDR3 is 14 amino acids. V shed 4 bases and J 0 bases; nucleotides not matched to a gene: 6. The CDR3 DNA follows: TGTGCCTGGAAGCGGACAGGATTCTCCTACGAGCAGTACTTC. This encodes CAWKRTGFSYEQYF.

This chain uses TRBV19 with TRBJ1-1, with no clear D. In germline, CDR1 is LNHDA, CDR2 SQIVND (reference sequence). Trimming took 5 bases from V and 0 from J, leaving 10 bases between them. This CDR3 spans 14 amino acids. CDR3: CASSLRRVNTEAFF. The CDR3 DNA follows: TGTGCCAGTAGTCTTCGTAGGGTGAACACTGAAGCTTTCTTT.

The chain uses TRBV5-2 and TRBJ1-4. TRBV5-2 constitutes a pseudogene. CDR3 length: 15 residues. CDR3 nucleotide sequence: TGCGCCAGCAGCCCCCCGGGACCCAATACGGAAAAACTGTTTTTT. Translating it yields CASSPPGPNTEKLFF.

This rearrangement joins TRBV5-6 to TRBJ1-3; D remains unclear. V lost 4 bases, J lost 2 bases, and 13 bases lay in between. Germline loops: CDR1 SGHDT, CDR2 YYEEEE. This CDR3 is built from 15 residues. CDR3 loop: CASSQRPGAGNTIYF. The DNA for the CDR3 is TGTGCCAGCAGCCAAAGACCGGGAGCTGGAAACACCATATATTTT.

V is TRBV5-4 and J is TRBJ1-1; no definite D call. V lost 2 bases and J 0 bases, leaving 11 bases between the germline ends. Germline V gene data show CDR1 as SGHNT and CDR2 as YYREEE (reference sequence). The CDR3 has 15 amino acids. This CDR3 is CASSFDPSLNTEAFF. The CDR3, as DNA: TGTGCCAGCAGCTTTGACCCTTCGTTGAACACTGAAGCTTTCTTT. Using reference TRBV5-4 and TRBJ1-1 for the parts outside the CDR3, the full variable domain is ETGVTQSPTHLIKTRGQQVTLRCSSQSGHNTVSWYQQALGQGPQFIFQYYREEENGRGNFPPRFSGLQFPNYSSELNVNALELDDSALYLCASSFDPSLNTEAFFGQGTRLTVV.

This sequence joins TRBV14 and TRBJ1-1, with D uncertain. The V end lost 0 bases, the J end lost 1 base, and 3 bases lay between the germline ends. This CDR3 is built from 13 residues. CDR1 is SGHDN, CDR2 FVKESK, per germline. The CDR3 loop is CASSQDRNTEAFF. CDR3 nucleotide sequence: TGTGCCAGCAGCCAAGATAGGAACACTGAAGCTTTCTTT.

The chain couples TRBV10-3 to TRBJ1-2, with 8 bases identical to TRBD1. The germline V gene encodes CDR1 ENHRY and CDR2 SYGVKD. The CDR3 is 15 amino acids. Losses at the gene ends were 0 bases for V and 6 bases for J; bases not matched to a gene: 6. The CDR3 protein is CAISESGQGAHGYTF. In DNA, the CDR3 is TGTGCCATCAGTGAGTCCGGCCAGGGGGCGCATGGCTACACCTTC.

This chain connects TRBV21-1 to TRBJ2-3; the listed D gene, TRBD1, was not tested against the DNA. TRBV21-1 is a pseudogene. This CDR3 is built from 17 residues. CDR3 amino acids: CASRSGGDRGRADTQYF. CDR3 in DNA: TGTGCCAGCCGATCGGGGGGGGACAGGGGAAGGGCAGATACGCAGTATTTT.

This clone was seen only once. The sample contains more than one DNA sequence encoding this CDR3. The chain's CDR3 is CASSLIENYGYTF. CDR3 nucleotide sequence: TGTGCCAGCAGCTTGATAGAGAACTATGGCTACACCTTC. The gene calls are TRBV28 and TRBJ1-2; no reliable D call. V lost 6 bases and J 2 bases, leaving 10 bases between the germline ends. CDR3 length equals 13 residues. The germline CDR1 and CDR2 sequences are MDHEN and SYDVKM.

This clone is medium-sized. The chain links TRBV18 to TRBJ2-1, with D unclear. The CDR3 sequence is 14 residues long. CDR1 is KGHSH, CDR2 LQKENI, per germline. V shed 3 bases and J shed 6 bases, with 12 bases lying between them. This chain's CDR3 is CASSPPRTGNEQFF. The CDR3 DNA is TGTGCCAGCTCACCGCCTAGAACCGGCAATGAGCAGTTCTTC.

The V call is TRBV5-6, the J call TRBJ1-4; TRBD1 agrees at 8 bases. The ends lost 1 base at V and 8 bases at J; junction bases unmatched: 7. Per germline, CDR1 SGHDT and CDR2 YYEEEE. The CDR3 has 15 residues. The CDR3 spells CASSLKDRDDEKLFF. The DNA for the CDR3 is TGTGCCAGCAGCTTGAAGGACAGGGATGACGAAAAACTGTTTTTT. The full variable domain, in which reference TRBV5-6 and TRBJ1-4 provide the parts outside the CDR3, is DAGVTQSPTHLIKTRGQQVTLRCSPKSGHDTVSWYQQALGQGPQFIFQYYEEEERQRGNFPDRFSGHQFPNYSSELNVNALLLGDSALYLCASSLKDRDDEKLFFGSGTQLSVL.

The DNA of the CDR3 is TGCGCCAGCAGGCCGGGACTATCCACAGATACGCAGTATTTT. Protein: CASRPGLSTDTQYF. V gene TRBV5-1 combines with J gene TRBJ2-3; 7 bases agree with TRBD2. The length of the CDR3 is 14 residues. Germline values: CDR1 SGHRS, CDR2 YFSETQ. The V and J ends lost 5 bases and 2 bases, in that order; junction bases with no gene match: 5.

This chain connects TRBV7-1 to TRBJ1-6; possibly TRBD1 for D (5 bases). TRBV7-1 has ORF status, its function being uncertain. CDR3 length: 15 residues. V gave up 5 bases and J gave up 10 bases, with 18 bases separating them. The CDR3 nucleotides are TGTGCCAGCAGCGCTACTGGCGGACAAGGGTCACCCCTCCACTTT. Translating gives CASSATGGQGSPLHF.

DNA for the CDR3: TGTGCCAGTAGTACCCACGGGCTAGCGGGGGGTACAGATACGCAGTATTTT. This codes for CASSTHGLAGGTDTQYF. The chain employs TRBV19 and TRBJ2-3, with 11 bases identical to TRBD2. The V segment lost 4 bases and the J segment 3 bases; nucleotides outside the gene matches: 9. Germline V gene lookup returns CDR1 LNHDA and CDR2 SQIVND (reference sequence). This CDR3 region has 17 residues. Filled out from reference TRBV19 and TRBJ2-3, the complete variable domain reads DGGITQSPKYLFRKEGQNVTLSCEQNLNHDAMYWYRQDPGQGLRLIYYSQIVNDFQKGDIAEGYSVSREKKESFPLTVTSAQKNPTAFYLCASSTHGLAGGTDTQYFGPGTRLTVL.